The 16 T cell receptor beta chains below were found in one sample sequenced in a study of blood T cell repertoires in COVID-19. Profiling relied on immunoSEQ multiplex PCR, and the TCRdb table lists in-frame clones only, not all of them. This sample has under 300,000 clones; about nine tenths occur once, and the top ten carry 1.5% to 2%. Sequences were obtained from PBMCs or T cells enriched from blood (not recorded which). These receptors came from a woman under 30 who had recovered from COVID-19.

The chain employs TRBV3-1 (or the pseudogene TRBV3-2) and TRBJ1-1; D unresolved. This CDR3 contains 14 residues. V was clipped by 0 bases and J by 2 bases, with 7 bases between them. The germline gives CDR1 LGHDT, CDR2 YNNKEL (reference sequence). The CDR3 nucleotides read TGTGCCAGCAGCCAAGAGGGCGATAACACTGAAGCTTTCTTT. It specifies CASSQEGDNTEAFF.

V is TRBV6-5 and J is TRBJ1-6, with a tentative D call TRBD1 (5 bases). The CDR3 has 15 residues. Germline-derived CDR1 and CDR2 are MNHEY and SVGAGI. The V end lost 9 bases, the J end lost 0 bases, and 12 bases lay between the germline ends. The CDR3 loop reads CASRGPSSYNSPLHF. CDR3 coding DNA: TGTGCCAGTAGGGGCCCTAGCTCCTATAATTCACCCCTCCACTTT.

The chain combines TRBV14 with TRBJ2-1; weak D call: TRBD2 (5 bases). V was cut by 6 bases and J by 0 bases, with 12 bases left in between. The CDR3 has 15 amino acids. Germline values: CDR1 SGHDN, CDR2 FVKESK. CDR3 DNA: TGTGCCAGCAGTGTTTGGAGGTCCTCCTACAATGAGCAGTTCTTC. Translating it yields CASSVWRSSYNEQFF. Full variable domain (rest looked up from reference TRBV14 and TRBJ2-1): EAGVTQFPSHSVIEKGQTVTLRCDPISGHDNLYWYRRVMGKEIKFLLHFVKESKQDESGMPNNRFLAERTGGTYSTLKVQPAELEDSGVYFCASSVWRSSYNEQFFGPGTRLTVL.

The rearrangement links TRBV2 to TRBJ1-2, with 8 nucleotides matching TRBD1. The CDR3 is made up of 13 amino acids. V shed 3 bases and J 7 bases; nucleotides not matched to a gene: 4. CDR1 and CDR2 from the germline V gene are SNHLY and FYNNEI. The CDR3 sequence is CASSEGQAGGYTF. CDR3 nucleotide sequence: TGTGCCAGCAGTGAGGGACAGGCGGGTGGCTACACCTTC.

This chain joins TRBV5-1 and TRBJ2-5; D gene ambiguous. Trimming removed 2 bases at V and 3 bases at J, with 5 bases between. The germline V gene has CDR1 SGHRS and CDR2 YFSETQ. The CDR3 is 12 residues long. For the CDR3, the DNA is TGCGCCAGCAGCTTCTCCGAAGAGACCCAGTACTTC. Protein sequence: CASSFSEETQYF.

The chain uses TRBV10-1 and TRBJ2-1; 7 bases agree with TRBD1. Germline V gene lookup returns CDR1 WNHNN and CDR2 SYGVQD (reference sequence). The CDR3 totals 15 residues. J gave up 5 bases and V 6 bases, and 10 bases lay outside the gene matches. The CDR3 coding sequence is TGCGCCAGCAGCCTAGGGACAGCACGGGACAATGAGCAGTTCTTC. Amino acids: CASSLGTARDNEQFF.

The V gene is TRBV5-1, the J gene TRBJ2-1; weak D call: TRBD2 (6 bases). The CDR3 covers 14 residues. V gave up 4 bases and J gave up 12 bases, with 20 bases separating them. CDR1 is SGHRS, CDR2 YFSETQ, per germline. CDR3 nucleotide sequence: TGCGCCAGCAGCCCCAATACCCGGCGGGGTGGGCAGTTCTTC. Protein: CASSPNTRRGGQFF.

This chain links TRBV9 with TRBJ1-1, with D possibly TRBD1 on 5 matching bases. This CDR3 region has 13 residues. The V gene lost 2 bases and the J gene lost 6 bases, with 11 bases spanning the gap. Germline V lookup: CDR1 SGDLS, CDR2 YYNGEE. DNA of the CDR3: TGTGCCAGCAGCGTGTCCCAGGGCCCTGAAGCTTTCTTT. Amino acids: CASSVSQGPEAFF.

CDR3 region: CASSLVDRGTQYF. The CDR3 nucleotides are TGTGCCAGCAGTTTAGTAGATCGGGGGACCCAGTACTTC. The chain is built from TRBV12-3 or TRBV12-4 and TRBJ2-5; TRBD2 might be the D (5 bases). With 1 base removed from V and 7 bases from J, the gap between germline ends came to 10 bases. The CDR3 is made up of 13 amino acids.

This chain connects TRBV10-2 to TRBJ1-2; D is possibly TRBD1 (6 bases). CDR1 is WSHSY, CDR2 SAAADI, per germline. This CDR3 has 17 residues. V was clipped by 2 bases and J by 8 bases, with 24 bases between them. CDR3 sequence: CASSEVYSSDQGMGYTF. The CDR3 coding sequence is TGCGCCAGCAGTGAGGTATACTCTTCCGATCAGGGGATGGGCTACACCTTC.

The rearrangement joins TRBV5-8 to TRBJ1-2, with D uncertain. V lost 3 bases to trimming and J lost 5 bases, with 2 bases between them. The germline gives CDR1 SGHTS, CDR2 YDEGEE. The CDR3 runs 10 residues. The CDR3 protein is CASSSYGYTF. The CDR3 DNA reads TGTGCCAGCAGCTCATATGGCTACACCTTC.

A remark on this clone: Germline and junction disagree at one end, which may indicate a read error. The chain uses TRBV9 and TRBJ2-3; 7 bases match TRBD2. Germline CDR1 SGDLS, CDR2 YYNGEE. The CDR3 loop spans 15 amino acids. The CDR3 is CATSPSSGSTDTQYF. Here the CDR3 DNA reads TGTGCCACCAGCCCCTCTAGCGGTTCCACAGATACGCAGTATTTT.

In this sample, this clone turned up once. The sample has other DNA sequences that encode this CDR3 too. V usage is TRBV19 and J usage is TRBJ1-5; 8 positions agree with TRBD1. This CDR3 region has 14 residues. CDR1 is LNHDA and CDR2 is SQIVND in the germline V gene (reference sequence). Unmatched junction bases numbered 2, after V lost 3 bases and J lost 4 bases. CDR3 loop: CASSITGGNQPQHF. As DNA, the CDR3 is TGTGCCAGTAGTATTACAGGGGGGAATCAGCCCCAGCATTTT.

V and J are TRBV5-4 and TRBJ1-2; 9 nucleotides line up with TRBD1. Germline-derived CDR1 and CDR2 are SGHNT and YYREEE (reference sequence). V trimming: 0 bases; J trimming: 7 bases; junction bases outside the gene matches: 10. The CDR3 sequence is 16 residues long. The CDR3 nucleotides are TGTGCCAGCAGCTTGGCGGGGGGACAGGGTAGCGGTGGCTACACCTTC. Protein sequence: CASSLAGGQGSGGYTF. Variable domain in full (rest from reference TRBV5-4 and TRBJ1-2): ETGVTQSPTHLIKTRGQQVTLRCSSQSGHNTVSWYQQALGQGPQFIFQYYREEENGRGNFPPRFSGLQFPNYSSELNVNALELDDSALYLCASSLAGGQGSGGYTFGSGTRLTVV.

This chain connects TRBV2 to TRBJ1-5; D perhaps matches TRBD1 (5 bases). V lost 7 bases and J 1 base, leaving 14 bases between the germline ends. CDR3 length: 15 amino acids. Germline V gene sequence: CDR1 SNHLY, CDR2 FYNNEI. CDR3 loop: CASNKDSKSNQPQHF. Written as DNA, the CDR3 is TGTGCCAGCAATAAAGACAGCAAAAGCAATCAGCCCCAGCATTTT.

V and J are TRBV4-3 and TRBJ2-2, with 11 bases matching TRBD2. Looked up from germline, CDR1 is LGHNA and CDR2 is YSLEER. The CDR3 sequence is 18 residues long. After removal of 0 bases from V and 4 bases from J, the junction contained 7 bases not matched to a gene. CDR3 nucleotides: TGCGCCAGCAGCCAAGATTCTCTTAGCGGGGGGGCCACCGGGGAGCTGTTTTTT. Protein product: CASSQDSLSGGATGELFF.